This T cell receptor beta chain stems from a study of CD8 T cells in ankylosing spondylitis. Study conclusions and caveats: Certain motif variants had earlier been reported in reactive arthritis synovial fluid and blood. Enrichment of disease-linked clones was reportedly significant in matched ankylosing spondylitis synovial fluid. The study identified a TCR beta motif of several highly homologous variants that appeared characteristic of ankylosing spondylitis blood.

This clonotype was picked up a small number of times. Its antigen is unknown. By quantitative 5'-RACE with molecular barcodes, the TCR beta libraries were made. TCRdb fed the 5' RACE reads into MiXCR, producing one record per CDR3 protein. The sample yields approximately 440,000 distinct CDR3 sequences, approximately 17% seen once. The sequencing sample was made of blood, either unsorted or a sorted T cell fraction (not recorded which). The receptor comes from a male donor with ankylosing spondylitis.

CDR3 nucleotides: TGTGCCAGCAGCTTTCAGGGGGGCCAACCTTTCTTT. Protein: CASSFQGGQPFF. V is TRBV7-3 and J is TRBJ1-1, with 7 bases that match TRBD1. Germline CDR1 and CDR2: SGHTA and FQGTGA. There are 12 residues in the CDR3. Unmatched junction bases numbered 7, after V lost 3 bases and J lost 12 bases.